The 11 T cell receptor beta chains below come from one sample, sequenced in a study of shared clonotypes between healthy human individuals. Assay used: immunoSEQ multiplex PCR; TCRdb lists only in-frame clones, some missing. There are more than 2,000,000 clones in the sample; 85% to 95% occur only once, and 0.13% to 0.15% lies in the top ten. Source material: naive CD4+ T cells sorted from blood. Subset: CD45RA+ positively selected. The receptor set was obtained from a man younger than 35 in good health.

About this clone itself: The same CDR3 can be traced to other DNA sequences in this sample. This chain joins TRBV11-2 and TRBJ2-7; 10 bases fit TRBD1. Per the germline V gene, CDR1 is SGHAT and CDR2 is FQNNGV. The CDR3 covers 15 residues. The J segment lost 0 bases and the V segment lost 2 bases, leaving 1 base of the junction unmatched. As DNA, the CDR3 is TGTGCCAGCAGCTTACGGACAGGGGGCTCCTACGAGCAGTACTTC. This translates into CASSLRTGGSYEQYF.

Points on this clone: The identical CDR3 is also encoded by other nucleotide sequences in the sample. The chain has TRBV2 and TRBJ2-7; possibly TRBD1 for D (5 bases). CDR1 SNHLY and CDR2 FYNNEI come from the germline V gene. The V gene lost 4 bases and the J gene lost 1 base, with 8 bases spanning the gap. The CDR3 is 13 residues long. DNA of the CDR3: TGTGCCAGCAGTGTGGCAGGGTCCTACGAGCAGTACTTC. Residues: CASSVAGSYEQYF.

This clone was recorded only once. V and J are TRBV12-5 and TRBJ2-5, with a possible D match to TRBD2 (6 bases). Germline loops: CDR1 LGHNT, CDR2 FRNRAP. The ends were cut back, 0 bases at V and 1 base at J, with 15 bases in the middle. The CDR3 is 17 amino acids. CDR3 nucleotide sequence: TGTGCTAGTGGTTTGGTACTGGGAGGCCTCCCCCAAGAGACCCAGTACTTC. This codes for CASGLVLGGLPQETQYF.

The chain couples TRBV5-1 to TRBJ2-7; TRBD2 matches 7 bases. V trimming: 3 bases; J trimming: 7 bases; junction bases outside the gene matches: 16. The length of the CDR3 is 16 residues. Germline loops: CDR1 SGHRS, CDR2 YFSETQ. This chain's CDR3 is CASSSRERGPGREQYF. The CDR3 DNA reads TGCGCCAGCAGCTCACGAGAGCGGGGCCCGGGGAGGGAGCAGTACTTC.

This clone has only one observation. Other nucleotide sequences in the sample specify the same CDR3. The CDR3 region has the DNA TGCAGTGCTAGAGATCTATACGAGCAGTACTTC. Translation gives CSARDLYEQYF. The J gene is TRBJ2-7, the V gene TRBV20-1; D unclear. V was cut by 0 bases and J by 4 bases, with 4 bases left in between. There are 11 residues in the CDR3. The germline V gene encodes CDR1 DFQATT and CDR2 SNEGSKA (reference sequence).

V gene TRBV15 combines with J gene TRBJ1-2; perhaps TRBD1 as D (5 bases). This CDR3 has 16 residues. Germline V gene lookup returns CDR1 LNHNV and CDR2 YYDKDF (reference sequence). V was clipped by 0 bases and J by 3 bases, with 14 bases between them. The CDR3 DNA reads TGTGCCACCAGCAGAGATGGGGGGTTGGACGACTATGGCTACACCTTC. Translated: CATSRDGGLDDYGYTF.

The chain carries TRBV30 and TRBJ2-3, with D unclear. Looked up from germline, CDR1 is GTSNPN and CDR2 is SVGIG (reference sequence). V gave up 4 bases and J gave up 3 bases, with 14 bases separating them. CDR3 length: 14 residues. In nucleotides, the CDR3 is TGTGCCTGGATCCCTAGGGATGGTACAGATACGCAGTATTTT. Translation gives CAWIPRDGTDTQYF.

This clone was seen once. This chain connects TRBV19 to TRBJ2-7; a possible D gene is TRBD2 (7 bases). The V end lost 5 bases, the J end lost 3 bases, and 23 bases lay between the germline ends. The CDR3 runs 17 residues. Germline V CDR1 and CDR2: LNHDA, SQIVND (reference sequence). CDR3 nucleotide sequence: TGTGCCAGTAGTCCGATGACTGAGGGAGGGGGACACTACGAGCAGTACTTC. It is translated as CASSPMTEGGGHYEQYF.

This chain uses TRBV6-6 with TRBJ2-1; 9 bases are a match to TRBD2. This CDR3 contains 14 residues. Germline V CDR1 and CDR2: MNHNY, SVGAGI (reference sequence). V lost 2 bases to trimming and J lost 7 bases; unmatched junction nucleotides: 3. CDR3: CASSYLAGWNEQFF. The CDR3 DNA reads TGTGCCAGCAGTTACCTAGCGGGGTGGAATGAGCAGTTCTTC.

The chain joins TRBV28 to TRBJ1-3; 7 nucleotides line up with TRBD1. J lost 4 bases, V lost 7 bases, and 10 bases had no gene match. The CDR3 loop spans 15 amino acids. CDR1 and CDR2 from the germline V gene are MDHEN and SYDVKM. CDR3 region: CASTAGDRRGNTIYF. CDR3 in DNA: TGTGCCAGCACAGCAGGGGACAGAAGGGGAAACACCATATATTTT.

The rearrangement links TRBV6-1 to TRBJ2-1; the D call may be TRBD1 or TRBD2 (5 bases each). Germline V CDR1 and CDR2: MNHNS, SASEGT. V was trimmed by 0 bases and J by 2 bases, leaving 8 bases between them. The CDR3 contains 15 residues. CDR3 sequence reads: CASSEALGAYNEQFF. CDR3 DNA: TGTGCCAGCAGTGAAGCACTAGGGGCCTACAATGAGCAGTTCTTC.